The 21 T cell receptor beta chains listed next were all sequenced from one sample in a study of radiation and T cells in renal cell carcinoma. Stated time point: baseline pretreatment blood. Treatment in this sample: 15 Gy SBRT to primary tumor, nephrectomy 4 weeks later. The assay was immunoSEQ multiplex PCR, and TCRdb's table has in-frame clones only and misses some. In the table there are about 59,000 clones, 65% to 85% of which are singletons. The sequencing used blood, collected from a patient whose treatment included radiotherapy and nephrectomy. These receptor sequences come from a man in his sixties with renal cell carcinoma.

The gene calls are TRBV11-2 and TRBJ1-3; maybe TRBD1 (5 bases). Trimming took off 5 bases at V and 2 bases at J, with 16 bases between the two ends. Germline values: CDR1 SGHAT, CDR2 FQNNGV. The CDR3 runs to 16 residues. CDR3 sequence (DNA): TGTGCCAGCAGCCGTGGGGGGGGTAGTCCTGGAAACACCATATATTTT. Its translation: CASSRGGGSPGNTIYF.

This clone occurred a few times. V is TRBV2 and J is TRBJ1-1; D is uncertain. This CDR3 has 13 amino acids. Germline V CDR1 and CDR2: SNHLY, FYNNEI. V was pared by 2 bases and J by 4 bases, with 8 bases between. The CDR3 loop is CASSERRATEAFF. The CDR3 DNA is TGTGCCAGCAGTGAAAGGAGGGCCACTGAAGCTTTCTTT. Complete variable domain (other parts from reference TRBV2 and TRBJ1-1): EPEVTQTPSHQVTQMGQEVILRCVPISNHLYFYWYRQILGQKVEFLVSFYNNEISEKSEIFDDQFSVERPDGSNFTLKIRSTKLEDSAMYFCASSERRATEAFFGQGTRLTVV.

The genes are TRBV7-2 and TRBJ2-5; D not resolved. Trimming removed 5 bases from V and 5 bases from J, with 15 bases in between. Germline loops: CDR1 SGHTA, CDR2 FQGNSA. This CDR3 is built from 14 residues. The CDR3 DNA sequence: TGTGCCAGCAGCGCCAGCCCCCCCCCTGAGACCCAGTACTTC. As protein: CASSASPPPETQYF.

This clone was seen more than once but under ten times. This rearrangement joins TRBV7-3 to TRBJ2-1; 8 nucleotides line up with TRBD2. J gave up 5 bases and V 4 bases, and 1 base lay outside the gene matches. The CDR3 covers 13 residues. Germline values: CDR1 SGHTA, CDR2 FQGTGA. CDR3 protein: CASSSTSDNEQFF. Written as DNA, the CDR3 is TGTGCCAGCAGCTCGACTAGCGACAATGAGCAGTTCTTC. The full variable domain, with the rest looked up from reference TRBV7-3 and TRBJ2-1, is GAGVSQTPSNKVTEKGKYVELRCDPISGHTALYWYRQSLGQGPEFLIYFQGTGAADDSGLPNDRFFAVRPEGSVSTLKIQRTERGDSAVYLCASSSTSDNEQFFGPGTRLTVL.

The V call is TRBV11-2, the J call TRBJ2-1, with TRBD2 matching over 8 bases. This CDR3 spans 16 amino acids. Germline loops: CDR1 SGHAT, CDR2 FQNNGV. J lost 6 bases, V lost 5 bases, and 12 bases had no gene match. In DNA, the CDR3 is TGTGCCAGCAGCCCACGGCCAGCGGGAGATTTCAATGAGCAGTTCTTC. Translation gives CASSPRPAGDFNEQFF.

The CDR3 DNA sequence: TGCGCCAGCAGCTTGGAGGGCAGGGAAGAGACCCAGTACTTC. It specifies CASSLEGREETQYF. J is TRBJ2-5 and V is TRBV5-1; a weak D match, TRBD1 (5 bases). Germline CDR1 and CDR2: SGHRS and YFSETQ. This CDR3 contains 14 residues. V lost 0 bases and J lost 3, with 9 bases in between.

J is TRBJ2-7 and V is TRBV12-2; the table assigns TRBD1, which was not confirmed against the DNA. TRBV12-2 is listed as a pseudogene. This CDR3 has 20 residues. This CDR3 is CASRYLHRDRGRNLWCEQYV. The CDR3 region has the DNA TGTGCAAGTCGCTACCTCCACCGGGACAGGGGGCGCAATTTGTGGTGCGAGCAGTACGTC.

The J gene is TRBJ2-5, the V gene TRBV7-8; TRBD2 is a possible D gene (5 bases). This CDR3 has 14 amino acids. From germline, CDR1 is SGHVS and CDR2 FQNEAQ. Trimming stripped 1 base from V and 4 bases from J, with 10 bases between. This CDR3 reads CASSLGPGRETQYF. The DNA of the CDR3 is TGTGCCAGCAGCTTAGGTCCGGGGAGAGAGACCCAGTACTTC.

This chain connects TRBV7-2 to TRBJ2-3; 7 bases map to TRBD1. CDR1 is SGHTA, CDR2 FQGNSA, per germline. This CDR3 region has 17 residues. Trimming at V came to 1 base and at J to 3 bases, leaving 10 bases not matched to a gene. CDR3 in DNA: TGTGCCAGCAGCTTAGTTCTGGCACCCAGGGGGACAGATACGCAGTATTTT. The encoded protein is CASSLVLAPRGTDTQYF.

The chain recombines TRBV7-9 with TRBJ2-5; D is uncertain. V was pared by 1 base and J by 2 bases, with 23 bases between. Germline-derived CDR1 and CDR2 are SEHNR and FQNEAQ (reference sequence). This CDR3 comprises 19 residues. The CDR3 DNA reads as TGTGCCAGCAGCTTAGGGGTGCAGCCCGGTGAGGCCGTACAAGAGACCCAGTACTTC. Its translation is CASSLGVQPGEAVQETQYF.

The chain combines TRBV12-5 with TRBJ1-5; D not resolved. V lost 0 bases and J 7 bases, leaving 7 bases between the germline ends. Germline loops: CDR1 LGHNT, CDR2 FRNRAP. This CDR3 region has 13 residues. The CDR3 sequence: CASGLVEYQPQHF. The CDR3 DNA reads as TGTGCTAGTGGTTTGGTTGAATACCAGCCCCAGCATTTT.

The chain links TRBV19 to TRBJ2-5; D is possibly TRBD1 (6 bases). CDR1 is LNHDA, CDR2 SQIVND, per germline (reference sequence). Between the trimmed V and J ends, which lost 5 bases and 3 bases, there was a span of 7 bases. This CDR3 contains 12 residues. CDR3 protein: CASSGTKETQYF. CDR3 nucleotides: TGTGCCAGTAGTGGGACAAAAGAGACCCAGTACTTC.

The V and J genes are TRBV18 and TRBJ2-3, with 8 bases fitting TRBD1. Germline CDR1 reads KGHSH; CDR2 reads LQKENI. The CDR3 consists of 15 residues. J lost 2 bases, V lost 3 bases, and 4 bases had no gene match. This chain's CDR3 is CASSPKDRVTDTQYF. The CDR3 bases are TGTGCCAGCTCACCTAAGGACAGGGTCACAGATACGCAGTATTTT.

This chain uses TRBV4-1 with TRBJ2-7; unclear D gene. Germline V gene lookup returns CDR1 MGHRA and CDR2 YSYEKL. The CDR3 loop spans 18 amino acids. V was clipped by 0 bases and J by 0 bases, with 18 bases between them. The CDR3 DNA sequence: TGCGCCAGCAGCCAAGATAAGGCGACGACCGCTAGCTCCTACGAGCAGTACTTC. Encoded protein: CASSQDKATTASSYEQYF.

The chain couples TRBV2 to TRBJ2-7, with D possibly being TRBD1 or TRBD2 (6 bases each). The V end lost 2 bases, the J end lost 8 bases, and 16 bases lay between the germline ends. Germline CDR1 is SNHLY and CDR2 is FYNNEI. The CDR3 has 14 residues. CDR3 nucleotides: TGTGCCAGCAGTGAATCCAAGGGGGAGGATCAGCAGTACGTC. As protein: CASSESKGEDQQYV.

This chain links TRBV28 with TRBJ1-5, with D unclear. Germline CDR1 and CDR2: MDHEN and SYDVKM. This CDR3 region has 11 residues. Trimming removed 6 bases from V and 8 bases from J, with 8 bases in between. Here the CDR3 DNA reads TGTGCCAGCAGGCGGCGCGAGCCCCAGCATTTT. Translating gives CASRRREPQHF.

This chain joins TRBV5-1 and TRBJ2-2; D not resolved. The CDR3 has 14 residues. The V gene's germline CDR1 is SGHRS and CDR2 YFSETQ. V dropped 1 base and J dropped 1 base, with 5 bases sitting between them. The CDR3 loop reads CASSLPGNTGELFF. In nucleotides, the CDR3 is TGCGCCAGCAGCTTGCCGGGGAACACCGGGGAGCTGTTTTTT.

This clone has a handful of counts. This sequence joins TRBV6-5 and TRBJ2-1; 11 bases are shared with TRBD2. The CDR3 extends over 15 amino acids. With V trimmed by 1 base and J by 4 bases, 0 bases remained unmatched. Germline CDR1 and CDR2: MNHEY and SVGAGI. This CDR3 reads CASSYWTSGYNEQFF. CDR3 nucleotide sequence: TGTGCCAGCAGTTACTGGACTAGCGGGTACAATGAGCAGTTCTTC.

Only a few counts were recorded for this clone. The V gene is TRBV7-9, the J gene TRBJ1-5; TRBD1 matches at 7 bases. CDR3 size: 18 residues. The V gene's germline CDR1 is SEHNR and CDR2 FQNEAQ (reference sequence). The ends lost 2 bases at V and 2 bases at J; junction bases unmatched: 12. The CDR3 region is CASSLSGGDFLGNQPQHF. The CDR3 DNA reads TGTGCCAGCAGCTTATCAGGGGGGGATTTTCTGGGCAATCAGCCCCAGCATTTT.

This clone was detected a few times. V usage is TRBV19 and J usage is TRBJ1-2; weak D call: TRBD1 (6 bases). The germline gives CDR1 LNHDA, CDR2 SQIVND (reference sequence). This CDR3 comprises 16 residues. The V gene lost 3 bases and the J gene lost 0 bases, with 14 bases spanning the gap. For the CDR3, the DNA is TGTGCCAGTAGTATGACCGTCGGACAGCCTAACTATGGCTACACCTTC. As protein: CASSMTVGQPNYGYTF.

The CDR3 coding sequence is TGTGCCAGTAGTATAGGGTCGGGACTAGCGGTCACAGATACGCAGTATTTT. Encoded protein: CASSIGSGLAVTDTQYF. The chain joins TRBV19 to TRBJ2-3, with 11 bases identical to TRBD2. Losses at the gene ends were 1 base for V and 2 bases for J; bases not matched to a gene: 5. The CDR3 runs to 17 residues. The germline V gene has CDR1 LNHDA and CDR2 SQIVND (reference sequence).